This TCR beta chain was found in a study of cytomegalovirus exposure and HLA in healthy donors. Study-level points and caveats: HLA alleles showed associations with 15,000 to 20,000 TCR beta sequences in a later analysis, at a 0.05 false discovery rate. Among donors in an Asian-associated ancestry cluster, a later analysis reportedly found fewer N-insertions than the roughly 700-donor mean.

Remarks on this clone: No antigen is known for it. The germline gene is not matched at one end of the junction; a read error may be the cause.

PCR primers comprised 60 Vbeta and 13 Jbeta primers. Profiled with immunoSEQ multiplex PCR; TCRdb holds only in-frame clones, not every one. The sample includes over 150,000 clones, roughly 80% of them seen just once. The CDR3 consists of 17 residues. Germline V gene sequence: CDR1 MDHEN, CDR2 SYDVKM. This TCR was recovered from a woman in her thirties or forties in good health and CMV-seronegative. The sequenced sample consisted of PBMCs. The rearrangement joins TRBV28 to TRBJ2-1; 8 bases map to TRBD1. The chain's CDR3 is CASRLRPSGQGYSEQFF. CDR3 coding DNA: TGTGCCAGCAGGTTACGACCCTCTGGACAGGGATACAGTGAGCAGTTCTTC.